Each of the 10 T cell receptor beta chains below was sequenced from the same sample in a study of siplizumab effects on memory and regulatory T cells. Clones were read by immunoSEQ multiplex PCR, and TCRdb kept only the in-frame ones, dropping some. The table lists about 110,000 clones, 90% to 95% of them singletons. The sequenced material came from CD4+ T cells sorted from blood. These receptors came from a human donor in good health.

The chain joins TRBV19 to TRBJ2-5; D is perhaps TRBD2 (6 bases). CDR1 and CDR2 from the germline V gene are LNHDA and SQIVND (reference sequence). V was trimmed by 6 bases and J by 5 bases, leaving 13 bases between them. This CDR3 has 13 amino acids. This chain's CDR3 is CASSRGGTETQYF. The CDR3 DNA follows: TGTGCCAGTAGCCGCGGAGGGACGGAGACCCAGTACTTC. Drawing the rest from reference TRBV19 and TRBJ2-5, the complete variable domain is DGGITQSPKYLFRKEGQNVTLSCEQNLNHDAMYWYRQDPGQGLRLIYYSQIVNDFQKGDIAEGYSVSREKKESFPLTVTSAQKNPTAFYLCASSRGGTETQYFGPGTRLLVL.

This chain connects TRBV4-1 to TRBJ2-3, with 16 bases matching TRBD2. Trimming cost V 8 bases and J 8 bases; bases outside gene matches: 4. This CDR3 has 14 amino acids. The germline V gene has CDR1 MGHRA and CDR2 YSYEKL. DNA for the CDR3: TGCGCCAGCGCCGGGACTAGCGGGAGGGCTACGCAGTATTTT. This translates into CASAGTSGRATQYF.

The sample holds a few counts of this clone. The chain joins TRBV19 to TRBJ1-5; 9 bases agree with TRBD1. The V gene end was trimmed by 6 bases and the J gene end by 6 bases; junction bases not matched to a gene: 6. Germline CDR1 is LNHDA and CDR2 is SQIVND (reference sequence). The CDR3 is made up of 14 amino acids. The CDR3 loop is CASSGTGTGQPQHF. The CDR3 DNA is TGTGCCAGTAGCGGGACAGGGACTGGTCAGCCCCAGCATTTT.

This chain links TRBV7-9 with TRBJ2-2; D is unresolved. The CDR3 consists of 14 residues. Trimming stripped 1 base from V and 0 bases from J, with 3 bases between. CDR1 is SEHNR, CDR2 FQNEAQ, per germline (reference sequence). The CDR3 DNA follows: TGTGCCAGCAGCTTAGGTGCGAACACCGGGGAGCTGTTTTTT. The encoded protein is CASSLGANTGELFF. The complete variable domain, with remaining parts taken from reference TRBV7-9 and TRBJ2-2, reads DTGVSQNPRHKITKRGQNVTFRCDPISEHNRLYWYRQTLGQGPEFLTYFQNEAQLEKSRLLSDRFSAERPKGSFSTLEIQRTEQGDSAMYLCASSLGANTGELFFGEGSRLTVL.

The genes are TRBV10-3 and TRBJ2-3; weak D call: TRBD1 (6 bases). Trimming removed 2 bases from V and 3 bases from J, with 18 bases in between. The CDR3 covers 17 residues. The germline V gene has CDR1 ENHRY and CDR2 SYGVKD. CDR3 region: CAISEPDLARGTDTQYF. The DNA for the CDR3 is TGTGCCATCAGTGAGCCGGACTTAGCGAGGGGGACAGATACGCAGTATTTT.

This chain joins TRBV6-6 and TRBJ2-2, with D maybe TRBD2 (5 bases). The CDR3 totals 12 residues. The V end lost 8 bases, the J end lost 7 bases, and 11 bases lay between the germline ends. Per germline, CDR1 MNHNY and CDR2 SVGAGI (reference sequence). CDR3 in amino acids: CASEGAFGELFF. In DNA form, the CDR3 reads TGTGCCAGCGAGGGAGCGTTCGGGGAGCTGTTTTTT.

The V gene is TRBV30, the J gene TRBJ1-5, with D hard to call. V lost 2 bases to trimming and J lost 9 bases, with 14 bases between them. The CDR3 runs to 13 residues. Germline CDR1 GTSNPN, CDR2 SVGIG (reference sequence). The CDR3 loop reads CAWSRMEQVPQHF. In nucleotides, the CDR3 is TGTGCCTGGAGTAGGATGGAGCAAGTGCCCCAGCATTTT.

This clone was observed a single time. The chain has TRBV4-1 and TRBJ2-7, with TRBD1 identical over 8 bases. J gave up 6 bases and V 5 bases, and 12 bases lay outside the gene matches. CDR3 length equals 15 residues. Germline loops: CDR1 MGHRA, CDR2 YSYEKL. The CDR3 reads CASSSHGAGGREQYF. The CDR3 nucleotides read TGCGCCAGCAGCTCGCACGGGGCAGGGGGCCGCGAGCAGTACTTC.

CDR3 in amino acids: CSVRRSHNEQFF. CDR3 sequence (DNA): TGCAGCGTCAGACGTTCCCACAATGAGCAGTTCTTC. V usage is TRBV29-1 and J usage is TRBJ2-1, with D unresolved. This CDR3 has 12 residues. In germline, CDR1 is SQVTM, CDR2 ANQGSEA. V was trimmed by 6 bases and J by 5 bases, leaving 11 bases between them.

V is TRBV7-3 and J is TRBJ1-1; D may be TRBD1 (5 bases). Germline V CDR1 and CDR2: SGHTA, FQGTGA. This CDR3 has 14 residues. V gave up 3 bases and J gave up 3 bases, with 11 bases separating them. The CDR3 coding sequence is TGTGCCAGCAGCTTGGGCAGGGTAGACACTGAAGCTTTCTTT. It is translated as CASSLGRVDTEAFF.